This T cell receptor (beta chain) was retrieved from a study of T cell responses to AZD1222 COVID-19 vaccine. Findings of the study overall: Just a handful of people given AZD1222 tested seropositive at baseline.

Produced via immunoSEQ multiplex PCR; TCRdb's table is partial and in-frame only. The sample has 130,000 or so clones, over 90% seen once. V was pared by 2 bases and J by 2 bases, with 9 bases between. The CDR3 totals 14 residues. Per the germline V gene, CDR1 is SGHRS and CDR2 is YFSETQ. As for this clone: Antigen: not known.

The sequence was obtained from an adult in good health. The source material was peripheral blood, sampled on day 0 of MenACWY control vaccination. The rearrangement links TRBV5-1 to TRBJ2-3; D remains unclear. The CDR3 protein is CASSLQHFTDTQYF. The CDR3 bases are TGCGCCAGCAGCTTACAGCATTTCACAGATACGCAGTATTTT.